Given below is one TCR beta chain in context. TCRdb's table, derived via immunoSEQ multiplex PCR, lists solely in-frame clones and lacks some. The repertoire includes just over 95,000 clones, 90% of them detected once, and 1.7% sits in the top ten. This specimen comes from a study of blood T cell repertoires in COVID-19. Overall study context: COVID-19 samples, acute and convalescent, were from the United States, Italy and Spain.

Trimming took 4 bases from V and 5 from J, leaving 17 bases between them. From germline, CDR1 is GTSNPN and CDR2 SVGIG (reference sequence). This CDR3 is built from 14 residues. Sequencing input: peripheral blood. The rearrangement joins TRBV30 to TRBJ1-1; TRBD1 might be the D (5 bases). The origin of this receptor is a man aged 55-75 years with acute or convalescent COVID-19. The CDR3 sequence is CAWTRKGMGTEAFF. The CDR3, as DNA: TGTGCCTGGACCAGAAAGGGGATGGGGACTGAAGCTTTCTTT.